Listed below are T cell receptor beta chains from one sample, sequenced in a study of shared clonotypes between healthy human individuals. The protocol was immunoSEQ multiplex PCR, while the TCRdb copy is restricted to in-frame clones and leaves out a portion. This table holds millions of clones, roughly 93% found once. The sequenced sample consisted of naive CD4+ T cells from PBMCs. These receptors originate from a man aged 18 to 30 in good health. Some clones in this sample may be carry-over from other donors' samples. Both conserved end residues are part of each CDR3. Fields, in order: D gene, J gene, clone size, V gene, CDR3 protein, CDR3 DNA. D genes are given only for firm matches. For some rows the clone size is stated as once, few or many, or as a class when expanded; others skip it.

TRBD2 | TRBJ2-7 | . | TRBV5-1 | CASSWGLAEHIYEQYF | TGCGCCAGCAGCTGGGGACTAGCGGAACATATCTACGAGCAGTACTTC
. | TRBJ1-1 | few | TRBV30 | CASARAGLFTEAFF | TGTGCCTCGGCAAGGGCGGGGTTATTTACTGAAGCTTTCTTT
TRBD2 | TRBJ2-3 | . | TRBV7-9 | CASSLGLAGTDTQYF | TGTGCCAGCAGTTTGGGACTAGCGGGAACAGATACGCAGTATTTT
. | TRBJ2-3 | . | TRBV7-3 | CASSLIPSDTQYF | TGTGCCAGCAGCTTAATTCCTTCGGATACGCAGTATTTT
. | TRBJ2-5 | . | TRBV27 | CASSLAGRPLRETQYF | TGTGCCAGCAGTTTAGCAGGTCGACCCCTAAGGGAGACCCAGTACTTC
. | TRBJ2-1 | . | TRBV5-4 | CASSSLGDEQFF | TGTGCCAGCAGCTCCCTTGGCGATGAGCAGTTCTTC
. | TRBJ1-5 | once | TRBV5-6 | CASSLAGDLYSNQPQHF | TGTGCCAGCAGCTTGGCTGGGGACCTTTATAGCAATCAGCCCCAGCATTTT
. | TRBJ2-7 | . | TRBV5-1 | CASSLDPGTTEQYF | TGCGCCAGCAGCTTGGATCCTGGAACTACTGAGCAGTACTTC
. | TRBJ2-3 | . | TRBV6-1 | CASSAPTSSTDTQYF | TGTGCCAGCAGTGCCCCCACTAGCAGCACAGATACGCAGTATTTT
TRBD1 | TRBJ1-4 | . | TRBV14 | CASSQDRWTGEEKLFF | TGTGCCAGCAGCCAAGATCGGTGGACAGGGGAAGAAAAACTGTTTTTT
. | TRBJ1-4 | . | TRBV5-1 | CASSPSNGEKLFF | TGCGCCAGCAGCCCCTCCAACGGGGAAAAACTGTTTTTT
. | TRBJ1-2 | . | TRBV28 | CAAFWGAEGYTF | TGTGCCGCGTTCTGGGGGGCGGAAGGCTACACCTTC
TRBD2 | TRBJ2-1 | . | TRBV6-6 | CASTREGLYNEQFF | TGTGCCAGCACCAGGGAGGGCCTCTACAATGAGCAGTTCTTC
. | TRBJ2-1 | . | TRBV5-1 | CASSLQDFRVGNEQFF | TGCGCCAGCAGCTTGCAGGATTTTCGGGTCGGCAATGAGCAGTTCTTC
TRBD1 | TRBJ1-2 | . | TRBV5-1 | CASSFNRGGSGYTF | TGCGCCAGCAGCTTCAACAGGGGAGGTAGTGGCTACACCTTC
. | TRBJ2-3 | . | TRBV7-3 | CASSSGPEDTQYF | TGTGCCAGCAGCTCCGGGCCAGAAGATACGCAGTATTTT
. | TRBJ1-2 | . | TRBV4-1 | CASSQAAGLVGYTF | TGCGCCAGCAGCCAAGCCGCAGGGTTAGTTGGCTACACCTTC
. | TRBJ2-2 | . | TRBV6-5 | CASSQGRNTGELFF | TGTGCCAGCAGCCAGGGACGGAACACCGGGGAGCTGTTTTTT
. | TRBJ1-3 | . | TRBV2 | CASSLQGSGNTIYF | TGTGCCAGCAGTCTTCAGGGGTCTGGAAACACCATATATTTT
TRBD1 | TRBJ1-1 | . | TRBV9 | CASSVGQGAWNTEAFF | TGTGCCAGCAGCGTAGGACAGGGTGCTTGGAACACTGAAGCTTTCTTT
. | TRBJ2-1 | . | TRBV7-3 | CASSSRRGNEQFF | TGTGCCAGCAGCTCTCGACGGGGCAATGAGCAGTTCTTC
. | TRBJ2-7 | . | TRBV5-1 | CASSPMGEPQYF | TGCGCCAGCAGCCCGATGGGGGAGCCCCAGTACTTC
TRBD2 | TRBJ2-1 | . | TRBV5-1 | CASSLDSRLAGLSSYNEQFF | TGCGCCAGCAGCTTGGATTCTCGACTAGCGGGGTTAAGCTCCTACAATGAGCAGTTCTTC
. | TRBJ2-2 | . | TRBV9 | CASSSQTGNTGELFF | TGTGCCAGCAGCTCACAGACAGGGAACACCGGGGAGCTGTTTTTT
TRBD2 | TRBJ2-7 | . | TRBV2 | CASRPKLAGSYEQYF | TGTGCCAGCAGGCCCAAACTAGCGGGATCTTACGAGCAGTACTTC
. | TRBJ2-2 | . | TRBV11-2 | CASSSLRDIITGELFF | TGTGCCAGCAGCTCGCTCCGGGACATCATTACCGGGGAGCTGTTTTTT
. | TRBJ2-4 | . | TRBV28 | CATSRDAKNIQYF | TGTGCCACCAGTCGGGATGCCAAAAACATTCAGTACTTC
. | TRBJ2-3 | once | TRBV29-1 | CSVPGGGRTDTQYF | TGCAGCGTTCCTGGGGGGGGGCGTACAGATACGCAGTATTTT
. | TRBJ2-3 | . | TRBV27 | CASSLVSGVTDTQYF | TGTGCCAGCAGTTTGGTGTCAGGGGTAACAGATACGCAGTATTTT